This TCR beta chain was observed in a study of human T cells and chemical hapten exposure. General observations from the study: Among TCRs, those above 1 in 1000 frequency were unaffected by DPC sensitization.

The CDR3 sequence is 16 residues long. Per germline, CDR1 LGHNA and CDR2 YSLEER. V trimming: 0 bases; J trimming: 6 bases; junction bases outside the gene matches: 8. As to this clonotype: Its antigen is currently unknown.

The library attached unique molecular identifiers to individual cDNA molecules. How the authors handled the data: TCR counts had a median of approximately 96,000 per sample and spanned about 23,224 to 690,600. TCRdb redid the calling of the RACE reads with MiXCR, one entry per CDR3 protein. Here the V and J calls rest on TCRdb's processing, not on the authors' analysis. Here the sample spans roughly 380,000 distinct CDR3 sequences, approximately 4.4% being singletons. Time point reported: patch test 1, 2 weeks after DPC sensitization. The treatment was: therapeutic diphenylcyclopropenone sensitization with weekly scalp DPC.

This sample comprised whole blood, obtained in connection with sensitization to the hapten diphenylcyclopropenone (DPC). This chain joins TRBV4-3 and TRBJ2-3, with 8 bases that match TRBD1. The clonotype originates from a woman aged 45 to 65 with alopecia areata. Some clones in this sample may be carry-over from other donors' samples. The CDR3 nucleotides read TGCGCCAGCAGCCAAGATGGGGCAGGGGGCCATGATACGCAGTATTTT. Amino acids: CASSQDGAGGHDTQYF.